One sample yielded the 14 T cell receptor beta chains listed below, sequenced in a study of T-cell reconstitution after alpha-beta-depleted transplantation in children. TCRbeta library construction was performed incorporating unique molecular identifiers. TCRdb processed the PCR reads anew with MiXCR; each CDR3 protein has one entry. The sample has more than 200,000 distinct CDR3 sequences, around 9.7% seen once. The sample consisted of PBMCs from the stem cell graft donor, taken from the stem cell graft. Every receptor here comes from a human donor who donated a stem cell graft to a child with SCID.

This clonotype has at least ten counts. This chain links TRBV5-5 with TRBJ2-2; D is perhaps TRBD1 (6 bases). This CDR3 is built from 16 residues. V was cut by 6 bases and J by 1 base, with 16 bases left in between. From germline, CDR1 is SGHKS and CDR2 YYEKEE (reference sequence). CDR3 amino acids: CASTKGTGQNTGELFF. The CDR3, as DNA: TGTGCCAGCACCAAAGGGACGGGACAGAACACCGGGGAGCTGTTTTTT.

This clonotype was recorded many times. The V gene is TRBV20-1, the J gene TRBJ2-7; no firm D call. The CDR3 sequence is 11 residues long. CDR1 is DFQATT, CDR2 SNEGSKA, per germline (reference sequence). The ends were cut back, 4 bases at V and 6 bases at J, with 10 bases in the middle. CDR3 sequence (DNA): TGCAGTGCTATATTTTGGGGCGAGCAGTACTTC. Translated: CSAIFWGEQYF.

This clonotype showed up just a few times. The chain's CDR3 is CASSATGIPYEQYF. In nucleotides, the CDR3 is TGTGCCAGCAGTGCCACAGGGATTCCCTACGAGCAGTACTTC. The chain combines TRBV27 with TRBJ2-7; possibly TRBD1 for D (6 bases). CDR1 and CDR2 (germline): MNHEY, SMNVEV (reference sequence). The CDR3 runs 14 residues. V lost 5 bases and J lost 2, with 13 bases in between.

The table lists this clonotype with many counts. CDR3 DNA: TGTGCCAGCAGCTTGGTCCCCTACAGCTCCTACGAGCAGTACTTC. The encoded protein is CASSLVPYSSYEQYF. The V gene is TRBV5-6, the J gene TRBJ2-7; no clear D gene. From germline, CDR1 is SGHDT and CDR2 YYEEEE. V was shortened by 0 bases and J by 0 bases, with 10 bases between the two germline ends. The CDR3 totals 15 residues.

This clonotype showed up many times. The chain uses TRBV12-3 or TRBV12-4 and TRBJ2-2; possible D gene TRBD2, 6 bases. V was trimmed by 5 bases and J by 4 bases, leaving 14 bases between them. The CDR3 runs to 15 residues. The CDR3 bases are TGTGCCAGCAGTCTGGAGGGGTATGGCACCGGGGAGCTGTTTTTT. Translated, it gives CASSLEGYGTGELFF.

This clonotype has at least ten counts. The V call is TRBV20-1, the J call TRBJ1-2; no clear D. The CDR3 runs to 14 residues. Trimming removed 6 bases at V and 1 base at J, with 15 bases between. Germline CDR1 DFQATT, CDR2 SNEGSKA (reference sequence). The CDR3 is CSAKDGASNYGYTF. DNA of the CDR3: TGCAGTGCCAAGGACGGAGCCAGTAACTATGGCTACACCTTC.

This clonotype was counted many times. This rearrangement joins TRBV5-1 to TRBJ1-6; D perhaps matches TRBD1 (5 bases). Deletions cut 3 bases from V and 10 bases from J, with 20 bases between. CDR3 length: 16 residues. In germline, CDR1 is SGHRS, CDR2 YFSETQ. CDR3 nucleotide sequence: TGCGCCAGCAGCTCGGACATAAATAGAGGAAGGTCACCCCTCCACTTT. This codes for CASSSDINRGRSPLHF.

This clonotype came up many times. The chain employs TRBV9 and TRBJ1-2; D remains ambiguous. The CDR3 is 15 residues long. The V and J ends lost 0 bases and 2 bases respectively, with 11 bases between them. Germline loops: CDR1 SGDLS, CDR2 YYNGEE. The CDR3 loop is CASSVEATSNYGYTF. CDR3 sequence (DNA): TGTGCCAGCAGCGTAGAGGCAACCTCCAACTATGGCTACACCTTC.

This clonotype was found many times. The chain carries TRBV20-1 and TRBJ1-1; D is ambiguous. This CDR3 region has 13 residues. Germline values: CDR1 DFQATT, CDR2 SNEGSKA (reference sequence). V was shortened by 1 base and J by 1 base, with 7 bases between the two germline ends. For the CDR3, the DNA is TGCAGTGCTAGAGTTTGGGGGAACACTGAAGCTTTCTTT. Its translation is CSARVWGNTEAFF.

This clonotype was recorded at least ten times. The chain has TRBV7-2 and TRBJ1-2, with no clear D. The CDR3 is 14 residues long. With 1 base removed from V and 4 bases from J, the gap between germline ends came to 10 bases. Germline assignment: CDR1 SGHTA and CDR2 FQGNSA. The CDR3 sequence: CASSLVGQAYGYTF. The CDR3 DNA reads TGTGCCAGCAGCTTAGTAGGGCAAGCCTATGGCTACACCTTC.

This clonotype was recorded many times. The rearrangement uses TRBV20-1 and TRBJ2-3, with TRBD2 identical over 8 bases. The germline V gene encodes CDR1 DFQATT and CDR2 SNEGSKA (reference sequence). V shed 5 bases and J 4 bases; nucleotides not matched to a gene: 17. This CDR3 region has 17 residues. CDR3: CSAEGFDGGAAADTQYF. CDR3 DNA: TGCAGTGCTGAGGGCTTTGACGGGGGGGCCGCAGCAGATACGCAGTATTTT.

The J gene is TRBJ1-1, the V gene TRBV6-1; D unresolved. The germline gives CDR1 MNHNS, CDR2 SASEGT. This CDR3 contains 13 residues. V was pared by 6 bases and J by 5 bases, with 13 bases between. The CDR3 is CASRKSAGTEAFF. CDR3 DNA sequence: TGTGCCAGCAGAAAGAGTGCCGGGACTGAAGCTTTCTTT.

This clonotype was recorded at least ten times. CDR3 in amino acids: CASSKGGLAGGFTDTQYF. In nucleotides, the CDR3 is TGTGCCAGCAGCAAAGGGGGACTAGCGGGGGGCTTCACAGATACGCAGTATTTT. The chain couples TRBV21-1 to TRBJ2-3; TRBD2, the table's D call, lacks a check against the DNA. TRBV21-1 is a pseudogene locus. This CDR3 region has 18 residues.

This clonotype appeared many times. This chain links TRBV10-3 with TRBJ2-3; 7 nucleotides line up with TRBD2. Germline CDR1 is ENHRY and CDR2 is SYGVKD. The CDR3 is made up of 18 amino acids. V lost 3 bases and J lost 2; bases outside the gene matches: 14. In nucleotides, the CDR3 is TGTGCCATCAGTGACCCACAGCCTCGCGGGGGACCCACAGATACGCAGTATTTT. Translation: CAISDPQPRGGPTDTQYF.